What follows describes a single T cell receptor beta chain. Its antigen remains undetermined. No base quality values were provided; no much bigger clone lies one nucleotide off. The record originates from a study of blood T cell repertoires in COVID-19 (dated by TCRdb to about 2020). About the full investigation: Samples covering the acute and convalescent phases of COVID-19 were provided by collaborators in the United States, Italy and Spain. The prospective study material was composed of cDNA or gDNA derived from T cells, B-cell-depleted T cells, or PBMCs. Subjects who had been exposed to COVID-19, were actively infected with it, or had recovered from it provided the deeply sampled blood TCRbeta repertoires that made up the dataset. The repertoires were made available in a free public database intended to serve as a resource for research on the immune response to SARS-CoV-2. Samples were obtained from the ongoing ImmuneRACE study (first 160 participants) and from some 1,200 subjects provided by 6 global collaborators. Sample metadata almost always included a de-identified subject ID, COVID-19 status, age in years and sex. Where available, HLA class I and class II types were taken from metadata supplied by the sample provider and were not determined by assay-based typing. Overall results and qualifications from the work: The amount of clinical and demographic metadata varied by source and participant and was provided uncurated.

TCRbeta CDR3 regions were amplified from genomic DNA using the immunoSEQ Assay, a bias-controlled multiplex PCR. The authors' pipeline ran thus. The number of nucleated cells in each sample was estimated from the amplification of reference gene primers within the assay. Sequence reads were collapsed and filtered to measure the absolute abundance of every unique TCRbeta CDR3 rearrangement. For each sample, productive Simpson clonality was calculated as the square root of Simpson's diversity index over productive rearrangements. Here the immuneACCESS table is served through TCRdb, limited to in-frame sequences with V and J called. Missing clones are a known gap in these copies; in checked studies unresolved V genes cover under half, and the rest lacks a known reason. V and J calls and clone size are as listed in that table; D and trimming were resolved from the DNA. Counted in this sample were fewer than 300,000 clones; approximately 77% of them appeared once. The ten largest clonotypes hold roughly 3.1% of the sample.

The collaborating institutions used their own protocols to collect whole blood in K2EDTA tubes. For TCRbeta analysis, collaborators shipped samples as frozen whole blood, isolated PBMCs, or DNA extracted from either of those sample types. The junction shows trimming of 1 base on V and 8 bases on J, and the gene matches do not reach 9 bases of it. From its cysteine to its phenylalanine, the CDR3 spans 16 amino acids. The retained sequence is limited to the CDR3, 48 bases, with the frame set at the first base. CDR1 MGHRA and CDR2 YSYEKL are derived from the germline V gene. The rearranged chain carries TRBV4-1 and TRBJ2-1; 9 bases in the junction line up with TRBD2. The receptor was derived from a woman under 30 with acute or convalescent COVID-19. Sequencing was done on a sample of peripheral blood. Here the CDR3 is given as CASSQGDSGSWHEQFF. In nucleotide form, the sequence is TGCGCCAGCAGCCAAGGGGATAGCGGGAGTTGGCATGAGCAGTTCTTC.